The next 15 T cell receptor beta chains were all read from a single sample in a study of T-cell memory formation after mild COVID-19. MiXCR, applied by TCRdb to the 5' RACE reads, yields one record per CDR3 protein. Among around 510,000 distinct CDR3 sequences, roughly 20% were seen once, and the ten largest hold around 8.4%. The sample taken for sequencing was PBMCs or a T cell subset sorted from them (not recorded which). Receptor source: an adult woman who had mild COVID-19 (a few samples of this study predate the infection). Cell type and time point are not known.

The V and J genes are TRBV7-9 and TRBJ2-1; the D gene is possibly TRBD2 (6 bases). This CDR3 contains 14 residues. V lost 4 bases and J 9 bases, leaving 16 bases between the germline ends. Germline loops: CDR1 SEHNR, CDR2 FQNEAQ (reference sequence). Here the CDR3 DNA reads TGTGCCAGCAGCTCCTACGGAGGGCCGGGTGAGCAGTTCTTC. As protein: CASSSYGGPGEQFF.

This clonotype has more than one count but fewer than ten. The chain has TRBV7-3 and TRBJ2-5; the D is unclear. This CDR3 comprises 13 residues. Trimming pared 3 bases from V and 3 bases from J, leaving 8 bases between. From germline, CDR1 is SGHTA and CDR2 FQGTGA. The CDR3 spells CASSFLAKETQYF. The CDR3 region has the DNA TGTGCCAGCAGCTTTCTGGCTAAAGAGACCCAGTACTTC. Drawing the rest from reference TRBV7-3 and TRBJ2-5, the complete variable domain is GAGVSQTPSNKVTEKGKYVELRCDPISGHTALYWYRQSLGQGPEFLIYFQGTGAADDSGLPNDRFFAVRPEGSVSTLKIQRTERGDSAVYLCASSFLAKETQYFGPGTRLLVL.

This chain joins TRBV27 and TRBJ1-1; D uncertain. The V end lost 1 base, the J end lost 5 bases, and 17 bases lay between the germline ends. The germline CDR1 and CDR2 sequences are MNHEY and SMNVEV (reference sequence). This CDR3 comprises 16 residues. The CDR3 sequence is CASSLYATWVYTEAFF. The CDR3 bases are TGTGCCAGCAGTTTATATGCCACATGGGTCTATACTGAAGCTTTCTTT.

This chain connects TRBV9 to TRBJ2-1, with 7 bases matching TRBD2. With 7 bases clipped from V and 9 bases from J, the junction kept 10 bases outside the gene matches. In germline, CDR1 is SGDLS, CDR2 YYNGEE. This CDR3 region has 13 residues. CDR3 DNA: TGTGCCAGCCAACGGGAGGTTAGGTCTGAGCAGTTCTTC. This translates into CASQREVRSEQFF.

This clonotype was detected a few times. A much larger clone lies a single base off, so this may be a read error. The gene calls are TRBV12-3 or TRBV12-4 and TRBJ2-2; no clear D gene. Trimming cost V 4 bases and J 3 bases, with 6 bases left between them. The CDR3 extends over 13 amino acids. CDR3 bases: TGTGCCAGCAGTTACCGGGACACCGGGGAGCTGTTTTTT. This codes for CASSYRDTGELFF.

In its sample, this clonotype was seen a few times. The J gene is TRBJ1-3, the V gene TRBV7-2; weak D call: TRBD1 (6 bases). In germline, CDR1 is SGHTA, CDR2 FQGNSA. This CDR3 spans 17 amino acids. V was trimmed by 1 base and J by 0 bases, leaving 13 bases between them. In DNA form, the CDR3 reads TGTGCCAGCAGCTTAGGGCTGGGGGCCCTCTCTGGAAACACCATATATTTT. It is translated as CASSLGLGALSGNTIYF.

This clonotype showed up just a few times. The chain's CDR3 is CATHRDYNQPQHF. Here the CDR3 DNA reads TGTGCCACCCACCGGGACTACAATCAGCCCCAGCATTTT. The rearrangement uses TRBV10-3 and TRBJ1-5; TRBD1 is a possible D gene (5 bases). V was cut by 10 bases and J by 3 bases, with 13 bases left in between. From germline, CDR1 is ENHRY and CDR2 SYGVKD. The CDR3 covers 13 residues.

The chain is built from TRBV20-1 and TRBJ1-2, with D tentatively TRBD1 (6 bases). V was pared by 5 bases and J by 2 bases, with 18 bases between. The CDR3 length is 15 residues. Germline CDR1 is DFQATT and CDR2 is SNEGSKA (reference sequence). CDR3 bases: TGCAGTGCTTCCGCTCAGGGGCAGGAGAACTATGGCTACACCTTC. Translation: CSASAQGQENYGYTF.

The DNA for the CDR3 is TGCGCCAGCAGCAGCGGACAGGGGCCCCAAGAGACCCAGTACTTC. Protein sequence: CASSSGQGPQETQYF. The chain joins TRBV5-1 to TRBJ2-5, with 9 bases that match TRBD1. Germline V gives CDR1 SGHRS, CDR2 YFSETQ. The CDR3 extends over 15 amino acids. With V trimmed by 4 bases and J by 1 base, 5 bases remained unmatched.

This clonotype has just a few counts. The chain links TRBV4-3 to TRBJ1-4; D unclear. The ends were cut back, 0 bases at V and 5 bases at J, with 10 bases in the middle. The V gene's germline CDR1 is LGHNA and CDR2 YSLEER. This CDR3 is 15 amino acids long. The CDR3 sequence: CASSQDVAENEKLFF. The CDR3 DNA is TGCGCCAGCAGCCAAGATGTCGCAGAAAATGAAAAACTGTTTTTT.

The chain links TRBV3-1 to TRBJ1-2, with 7 bases matching TRBD1. Per germline, CDR1 LGHDT and CDR2 YNNKEL (reference sequence). This CDR3 region has 15 residues. The ends lost 4 bases at V and 11 bases at J; junction bases unmatched: 16. CDR3 loop: CASSPSGTVLIPYTF. CDR3 coding DNA: TGTGCCAGCAGCCCGTCCGGGACAGTGTTAATCCCGTACACCTTC.

V gene TRBV7-3 combines with J gene TRBJ1-6, with D unclear. The CDR3 has 14 amino acids. The germline CDR1 and CDR2 sequences are SGHTA and FQGTGA. With 6 bases removed from V and 0 bases from J, the gap between germline ends came to 6 bases. In DNA, the CDR3 is TGTGCCAGCAGGGAGAGCTCCTATAATTCACCCCTCCACTTT. It encodes CASRESSYNSPLHF.

The rearrangement joins TRBV5-1 to TRBJ2-3; no clear D. V was shortened by 0 bases and J by 6 bases, with 11 bases between the two germline ends. The CDR3 is 14 amino acids. Germline V lookup: CDR1 SGHRS, CDR2 YFSETQ. CDR3 region: CASSLATESDTQYF. DNA of the CDR3: TGCGCCAGCAGCTTGGCCACGGAATCTGATACGCAGTATTTT.

This clonotype occurred a few times. The gene calls are TRBV3-1 and TRBJ2-3; D is possibly TRBD2 (5 bases). This CDR3 has 13 amino acids. Trimming took off 3 bases at V and 3 bases at J, with 7 bases between the two ends. The germline gives CDR1 LGHDT, CDR2 YNNKEL (reference sequence). CDR3 DNA sequence: TGTGCCAGCAGCCAGGGGAGAACAGATACGCAGTATTTT. Translating gives CASSQGRTDTQYF.

The chain employs TRBV7-2 and TRBJ2-2; 8 nucleotides align to TRBD2. The CDR3 extends over 17 amino acids. V was clipped by 5 bases and J by 6 bases; unmatched bases: 14. Germline lookup yields CDR1 SGHTA and CDR2 FQGNSA. The chain's CDR3 is CASSPTGGGFIAGELFF. The DNA of the CDR3 is TGTGCCAGCAGCCCCACCGGGGGGGGTTTTATTGCCGGGGAGCTGTTTTTT.